Listed below are T cell receptor beta chains from one sample, sequenced in a study of OX40 agonist ivuxolimab in advanced cancers. Generated by immunoSEQ multiplex PCR, the TCRdb table keeps only in-frame clones and is missing some. Among some 61,000 clones listed, roughly 90% were seen once. Sequences were derived from CD4+ or CD8+ T cells sorted from blood, sampled in a trial of the OX40 agonist ivuxolimab. The receptors stem from an adult with an advanced solid tumor such as melanoma, head and neck, liver or kidney cancer. Both conserved end residues are trimmed from each CDR3. The D gene is left open where the match is weak.

V gene: TRBV19; J gene: TRBJ2-5; D gene: TRBD2; CDR3 protein: ASNAGGLAGGSQETQY
V gene: TRBV19; J gene: TRBJ1-6; D gene: TRBD1; CDR3 protein: ASSGGQVYNSPLH
V gene: TRBV19; J gene: TRBJ2-7; D gene: NA; CDR3 protein: ASRTDSPSYEQY
V gene: TRBV19; J gene: TRBJ1-1; D gene: TRBD1; CDR3 protein: ASSAIRQGTNTEAF
V gene: TRBV28; J gene: TRBJ1-2; D gene: NA; CDR3 protein: ASNRDYGYT
V gene: TRBV9; J gene: TRBJ2-1; D gene: NA; CDR3 protein: ASSVGVSLNPNEQF
V gene: TRBV5-1; J gene: TRBJ1-1; D gene: NA; CDR3 protein: ASSLGQGGDTEAF
V gene: TRBV9; J gene: TRBJ2-3; D gene: TRBD1; CDR3 protein: ASSVERTGRDTQY
V gene: TRBV2; J gene: TRBJ1-5; D gene: NA; CDR3 protein: ASSDPPWTSQPQH
V gene: TRBV5-6; J gene: TRBJ2-5; D gene: NA; CDR3 protein: ASSLYDQETQY
V gene: TRBV9; J gene: TRBJ2-1; D gene: NA; CDR3 protein: ASSVGGEAAYNEQF
V gene: TRBV27; J gene: TRBJ2-4; D gene: NA; CDR3 protein: ASTPTGGGRGKNIQY
V gene: TRBV30; J gene: TRBJ2-5; D gene: NA; CDR3 protein: AWRAHSGQETQY
V gene: TRBV7-2; J gene: TRBJ2-5; D gene: NA; CDR3 protein: ASSPHSGRQETQY
V gene: TRBV9; J gene: TRBJ1-2; D gene: NA; CDR3 protein: ASREGGGDYGYT
V gene: TRBV6-6; J gene: TRBJ2-7; D gene: TRBD2; CDR3 protein: ASSYSLAGAYEQY
V gene: TRBV5-5; J gene: TRBJ1-1; D gene: TRBD1; CDR3 protein: ASIGTGGTEAF
V gene: TRBV6-1; J gene: TRBJ2-1; D gene: TRBD2; CDR3 protein: ASSERLAGVLANGEQF
V gene: TRBV7-2; J gene: TRBJ1-2; D gene: NA; CDR3 protein: ASSPDSGGNYGYT
V gene: TRBV10-1; J gene: TRBJ2-5; D gene: NA; CDR3 protein: ASSESAGQETQY
V gene: TRBV23-1; J gene: TRBJ1-6; D gene: TRBD1; CDR3 protein: ASKQGVGVDYNSPLH
V gene: TRBV6-5; J gene: TRBJ2-3; D gene: NA; CDR3 protein: ASTTPGTDTQY
V gene: TRBV14; J gene: TRBJ2-3; D gene: NA; CDR3 protein: ASSYKTGGTDTQY
V gene: TRBV7-2; J gene: TRBJ2-5; D gene: NA; CDR3 protein: ASSLDAGLRTQY
V gene: TRBV7-2; J gene: TRBJ2-7; D gene: TRBD1; CDR3 protein: ASSLSTGTYEQY
V gene: TRBV28; J gene: TRBJ1-5; D gene: TRBD1; CDR3 protein: ASSGARDRGIHQPQH
V gene: TRBV30; J gene: TRBJ1-1; D gene: NA; CDR3 protein: AWKEGPSTEAF
V gene: TRBV12-5; J gene: TRBJ1-5; D gene: TRBD1; CDR3 protein: ASGPGQGQNQPQH
V gene: TRBV10-2; J gene: TRBJ2-7; D gene: TRBD2; CDR3 protein: ASSESRGTTSGRINEQY
V gene: TRBV2; J gene: TRBJ1-1; D gene: TRBD1; CDR3 protein: ASIPGQGQTKNTEAF
V gene: TRBV19; J gene: TRBJ2-1; D gene: NA; CDR3 protein: ASSNEGRGEQF
V gene: TRBV2; J gene: TRBJ2-5; D gene: TRBD2; CDR3 protein: ASSGLAGLQETQY
V gene: TRBV7-9; J gene: TRBJ2-5; D gene: NA; CDR3 protein: ASSRLSGAAETQY
V gene: TRBV9; J gene: TRBJ2-5; D gene: NA; CDR3 protein: ASSGPKKTQY
V gene: TRBV27; J gene: TRBJ2-2; D gene: NA; CDR3 protein: ASSQNRNTGELF
V gene: TRBV11-3; J gene: TRBJ2-6; D gene: TRBD2; CDR3 protein: ASSLAGLAGAKPGANVLT
V gene: TRBV5-6; J gene: TRBJ2-7; D gene: NA; CDR3 protein: ASSTQISYEQY
V gene: TRBV30; J gene: TRBJ1-1; D gene: NA; CDR3 protein: AWSNRVGTEAF
V gene: TRBV19; J gene: TRBJ2-1; D gene: NA; CDR3 protein: ASSIRGDEQF
V gene: TRBV5-6; J gene: TRBJ2-7; D gene: NA; CDR3 protein: ASSYTAYEQY
V gene: TRBV11-1; J gene: TRBJ2-5; D gene: NA; CDR3 protein: ASSTTSPLETQY
V gene: TRBV10-2; J gene: TRBJ2-1; D gene: NA; CDR3 protein: ASSVPQGHNEQF
V gene: TRBV6-5; J gene: TRBJ2-5; D gene: NA; CDR3 protein: ASSGAGSNQETQY
V gene: TRBV19; J gene: TRBJ2-2; D gene: NA; CDR3 protein: ASSIKGGTGELF
V gene: TRBV19; J gene: TRBJ1-2; D gene: NA; CDR3 protein: ASSSPGDPGDYGYT
V gene: TRBV2; J gene: TRBJ2-7; D gene: NA; CDR3 protein: ASSVEEVVSEQY
V gene: TRBV14; J gene: TRBJ2-3; D gene: TRBD2; CDR3 protein: ASSPTSGRARADTQY
V gene: TRBV19; J gene: TRBJ2-5; D gene: TRBD2; CDR3 protein: ASSIQLALQETQY
V gene: TRBV2; J gene: TRBJ1-1; D gene: NA; CDR3 protein: ASRENTEAF
V gene: TRBV5-1; J gene: TRBJ2-5; D gene: NA; CDR3 protein: ASSLTDRKETQY
V gene: TRBV27; J gene: TRBJ2-7; D gene: NA; CDR3 protein: ASSLRIGPYEQY
V gene: TRBV19; J gene: TRBJ1-5; D gene: NA; CDR3 protein: ASSIYVDQPQH
V gene: TRBV10-3; J gene: TRBJ2-5; D gene: TRBD1; CDR3 protein: AISYRGGVETQY
V gene: TRBV2; J gene: TRBJ2-7; D gene: NA; CDR3 protein: ASSEAEWGQREQY
V gene: TRBV5-1; J gene: TRBJ1-2; D gene: TRBD1; CDR3 protein: ASSSETGGGYGYT